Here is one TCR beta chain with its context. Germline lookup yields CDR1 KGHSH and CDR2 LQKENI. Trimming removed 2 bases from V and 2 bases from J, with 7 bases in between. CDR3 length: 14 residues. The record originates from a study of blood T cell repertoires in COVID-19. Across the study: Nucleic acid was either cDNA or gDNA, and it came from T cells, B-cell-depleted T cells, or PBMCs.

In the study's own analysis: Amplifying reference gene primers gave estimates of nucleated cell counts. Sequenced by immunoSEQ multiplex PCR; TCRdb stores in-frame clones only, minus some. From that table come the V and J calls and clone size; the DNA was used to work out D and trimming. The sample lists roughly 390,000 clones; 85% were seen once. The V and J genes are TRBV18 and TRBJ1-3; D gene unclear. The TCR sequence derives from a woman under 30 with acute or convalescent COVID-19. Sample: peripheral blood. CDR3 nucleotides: TGTGCCAGCTCACCAGACGCGGCTGGAAACACCATATATTTT. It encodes CASSPDAAGNTIYF. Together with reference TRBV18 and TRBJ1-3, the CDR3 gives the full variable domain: NAGVMQNPRHLVRRRGQEARLRCSPMKGHSHVYWYRQLPEEGLKFMVYLQKENIIDESGMPKERFSAEFPKEGPSILRIQQVVRGDSAAYFCASSPDAAGNTIYFGEGSWLTVV.